These 18 T cell receptor beta chains were all obtained from the same sample, sequenced in a study of blood T cell repertoires in COVID-19. Profiling relied on immunoSEQ multiplex PCR, and the TCRdb table lists in-frame clones only, not all of them. Of under 300,000 clones in the sample, around 81% were seen once. What was sequenced was peripheral blood. These receptors originate from a woman between 55 and 75 years old with active or convalescent COVID-19.

The chain joins TRBV2 to TRBJ2-7, with TRBD2 matching over 7 bases. The CDR3 has 14 residues. Germline V gene sequence: CDR1 SNHLY, CDR2 FYNNEI. The junction had 9 bases not matched to a gene; V was cut back by 7 bases and J by 3 bases. Here the CDR3 reads CASKVDGGYYEQYF. The DNA of the CDR3 is TGTGCCAGCAAGGTAGACGGGGGGTACTACGAGCAGTACTTC.

The chain links TRBV7-2 to TRBJ2-5, with 10 bases lining up with TRBD1. Germline V gene sequence: CDR1 SGHTA, CDR2 FQGNSA. The V and J ends lost 5 bases and 7 bases, in that order; junction bases with no gene match: 7. The CDR3 runs 14 residues. CDR3 sequence: CASSPGTGEWTQYF. DNA for the CDR3: TGTGCCAGCAGCCCCGGGACAGGGGAGTGGACCCAGTACTTC.

The chain joins TRBV21-1 to TRBJ2-1; TRBD2 is the table's D call and was not checked against the DNA. TRBV21-1 is a recognized pseudogene. The CDR3 spans 15 residues. Here the CDR3 reads CASSKVLKLENEQFF. CDR3 in DNA: TGTGCCAGCAGCAAAGTCCTAAAACTTGAAAATGAGCAGTTCTTC.

The V call is TRBV30, the J call TRBJ2-7, with D uncertain. Trimming pared 0 bases from V and 5 bases from J, leaving 11 bases between. The CDR3 covers 13 residues. The V gene's germline CDR1 is GTSNPN and CDR2 SVGIG (reference sequence). The CDR3 is CAWSVLKPDEQYF. DNA for the CDR3: TGTGCCTGGAGTGTACTAAAGCCAGACGAGCAGTACTTC.

This sequence joins TRBV7-8 and TRBJ1-1; D is possibly TRBD1 (6 bases). The CDR3 consists of 17 residues. Germline CDR1 is SGHVS and CDR2 is FQNEAQ. Trimming removed 4 bases from V and 4 bases from J, with 22 bases in between. The CDR3 nucleotides read TGTGCCAGCAGCTCACAGGGCCGGGGAGTTGGTGGCACTGAAGCTTTCTTT. This encodes CASSSQGRGVGGTEAFF.

This clone was detected only a few times. V is TRBV9 and J is TRBJ1-5, with D possibly TRBD1 on 5 matching bases. Trimming shortened V by 2 bases and J by 0 bases, and 21 bases separated the two germline ends. Germline loops: CDR1 SGDLS, CDR2 YYNGEE. There are 19 residues in the CDR3. CDR3 loop: CASSVSRAGSPNSNQPQHF. As DNA, the CDR3 is TGTGCCAGCAGCGTCTCCAGGGCCGGGAGTCCTAATAGCAATCAGCCCCAGCATTTT.

The chain uses TRBV6-5 and TRBJ1-1; no reliable D call. The germline V gene encodes CDR1 MNHEY and CDR2 SVGAGI. The CDR3 is made up of 13 amino acids. V was trimmed by 6 bases and J by 1 base, leaving 9 bases between them. The CDR3 spells CASRRYSNTEAFF. The CDR3 DNA is TGTGCCAGCAGGCGATATTCGAACACTGAAGCTTTCTTT.

This chain uses TRBV12-5 with TRBJ1-6, with TRBD1 as a possible D gene (6 bases). CDR1 LGHNT and CDR2 FRNRAP come from the germline V gene. V was cut by 7 bases and J by 10 bases, with 23 bases left in between. The CDR3 is 16 residues long. CDR3 coding DNA: TGTGCTAGTGTCTGGGCCGACGCAGGGGTGGTCTCACCCCTCCACTTT. Encoded protein: CASVWADAGVVSPLHF.

This clone is a singleton in its sample. The genes are TRBV6-5 and TRBJ1-2; 9 positions agree with TRBD1. Germline-derived CDR1 and CDR2 are MNHEY and SVGAGI. V dropped 5 bases and J dropped 6; count of bases not matched to a gene: 4. CDR3 length: 13 residues. The CDR3 DNA reads as TGTGCCAGCAGTCCACAGGGGGCGGATGGCTACACCTTC. As protein: CASSPQGADGYTF.

This rearrangement joins TRBV28 to TRBJ2-1; TRBD1 matches 10 bases. This CDR3 spans 16 amino acids. Germline loops: CDR1 MDHEN, CDR2 SYDVKM. J gave up 0 bases and V 7 bases, and 6 bases lay outside the gene matches. The CDR3 loop is CASTGQGTNSYNEQFF. The CDR3 DNA reads as TGTGCCAGCACGGGACAGGGGACAAACTCCTACAATGAGCAGTTCTTC.

The chain is built from TRBV7-2 and TRBJ2-2; 10 nucleotides agree with TRBD1. Germline V gene lookup returns CDR1 SGHTA and CDR2 FQGNSA. This CDR3 is built from 14 residues. Germline trimming cut 3 bases from V and 8 bases from J; bases unmatched to any gene: 3. CDR3 sequence reads: CASSFRQGAGELFF. CDR3 nucleotide sequence: TGTGCCAGCAGCTTTAGACAGGGGGCTGGGGAGCTGTTTTTT.

This clone was seen more than once but under ten times. The chain links TRBV2 to TRBJ2-4; a possible D gene is TRBD1 (5 bases). This CDR3 region has 16 residues. V lost 4 bases, J lost 2 bases, and 15 bases lay in between. CDR1 and CDR2 from the germline V gene are SNHLY and FYNNEI. In nucleotides, the CDR3 is TGTGCCAGCAGTGGGGCCCAGGGCCCCCCCAAAAACATTCAGTACTTC. Amino acids: CASSGAQGPPKNIQYF.

The rearrangement uses TRBV5-5 and TRBJ2-7, with D uncertain. The CDR3 spans 15 residues. V gave up 1 base and J gave up 3 bases, with 14 bases separating them. CDR1 is SGHKS and CDR2 is YYEKEE in the germline V gene (reference sequence). The CDR3: CASSLSGTGNYEQYF. The CDR3 DNA follows: TGTGCCAGCAGCTTGTCGGGTACCGGCAACTACGAGCAGTACTTC.

V and J are TRBV7-8 and TRBJ1-4, with 10 nucleotides matching TRBD1. In germline, CDR1 is SGHVS, CDR2 FQNEAQ. CDR3 length: 15 residues. The J segment lost 6 bases and the V segment lost 3 bases, leaving 4 bases of the junction unmatched. This CDR3 reads CASSFGQGEDEKLFF. The DNA of the CDR3 is TGTGCCAGCAGCTTCGGACAGGGGGAAGATGAAAAACTGTTTTTT.

As regards this clone: Other nucleotide sequences in the sample specify the same CDR3. The rearrangement joins TRBV19 to TRBJ2-7, with 7 bases identical to TRBD1. The germline V gene encodes CDR1 LNHDA and CDR2 SQIVND (reference sequence). V was clipped by 1 base and J by 4 bases; unmatched bases: 4. The CDR3 runs to 14 residues. The CDR3 spells CASSIGQGSYEQYF. In DNA, the CDR3 is TGTGCCAGTAGTATAGGACAGGGATCGTACGAGCAGTACTTC.

The gene calls are TRBV11-3 and TRBJ2-1, with 8 bases lining up with TRBD2. The CDR3 sequence is 14 residues long. Trimming at V came to 1 base and at J to 6 bases, leaving 2 bases not matched to a gene. Germline V gives CDR1 SGHNT, CDR2 YENEEA. The CDR3 nucleotides are TGTGCCAGCAGCTTAGCGGGGGGGCGCAATGAGCAGTTCTTC. Protein product: CASSLAGGRNEQFF.

V gene TRBV4-3 combines with J gene TRBJ1-6; TRBD1 matches 7 bases. Losses at the gene ends were 0 bases for V and 9 bases for J; bases not matched to a gene: 11. CDR1 is LGHNA, CDR2 YSLEER, per germline. CDR3 size: 17 residues. The CDR3 DNA reads as TGCGCCAGCAGCCAAGATTTACCAGGGGGACTTGTTTCACCCCTCCACTTT. Its translation: CASSQDLPGGLVSPLHF.

CDR3 nucleotides: TGTGCCTGGAGGATAGGGGGAGGGGCAGATACGCAGTATTTT. Protein sequence: CAWRIGGGADTQYF. The rearrangement joins TRBV30 to TRBJ2-3; D possibly corresponds to TRBD2 (7 bases). Germline V lookup: CDR1 GTSNPN, CDR2 SVGIG (reference sequence). V was shortened by 3 bases and J by 4 bases, with 14 bases between the two germline ends. This CDR3 has 14 residues.